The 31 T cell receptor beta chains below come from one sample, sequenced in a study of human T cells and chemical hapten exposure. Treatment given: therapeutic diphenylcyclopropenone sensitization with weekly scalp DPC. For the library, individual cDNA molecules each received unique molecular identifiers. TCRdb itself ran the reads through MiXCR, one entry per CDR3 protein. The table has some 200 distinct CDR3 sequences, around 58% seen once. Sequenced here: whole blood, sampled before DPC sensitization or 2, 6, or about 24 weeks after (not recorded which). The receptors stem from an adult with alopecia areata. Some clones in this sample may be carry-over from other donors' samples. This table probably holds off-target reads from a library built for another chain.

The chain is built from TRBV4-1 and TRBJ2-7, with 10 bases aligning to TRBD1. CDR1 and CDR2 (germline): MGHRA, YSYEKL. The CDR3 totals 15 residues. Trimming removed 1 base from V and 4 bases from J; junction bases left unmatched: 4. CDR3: CASSQVRTGGYEQYF. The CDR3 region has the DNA TGCGCCAGCAGCCAAGTAAGGACAGGGGGGTACGAGCAGTACTTC.

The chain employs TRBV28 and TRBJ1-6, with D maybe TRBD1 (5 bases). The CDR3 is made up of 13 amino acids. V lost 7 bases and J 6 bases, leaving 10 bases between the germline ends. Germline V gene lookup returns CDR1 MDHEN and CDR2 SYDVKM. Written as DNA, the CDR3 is TGTGCCAGCACGGGACTGACTAATTCACCCCTCCACTTT. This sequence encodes CASTGLTNSPLHF.

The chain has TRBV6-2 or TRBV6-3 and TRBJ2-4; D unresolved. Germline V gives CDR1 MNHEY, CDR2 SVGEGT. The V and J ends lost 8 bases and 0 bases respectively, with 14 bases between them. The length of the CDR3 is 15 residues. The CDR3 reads CASSPLLIAKNIQYF. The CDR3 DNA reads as TGTGCCAGCTCGCCCCTTCTAATAGCCAAAAACATTCAGTACTTC.

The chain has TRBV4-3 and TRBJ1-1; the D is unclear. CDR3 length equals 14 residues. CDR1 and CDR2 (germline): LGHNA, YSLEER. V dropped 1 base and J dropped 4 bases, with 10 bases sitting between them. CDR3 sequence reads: CASSQVPGFTEAFF. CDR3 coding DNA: TGCGCCAGCAGCCAAGTTCCGGGTTTCACTGAAGCTTTCTTT.

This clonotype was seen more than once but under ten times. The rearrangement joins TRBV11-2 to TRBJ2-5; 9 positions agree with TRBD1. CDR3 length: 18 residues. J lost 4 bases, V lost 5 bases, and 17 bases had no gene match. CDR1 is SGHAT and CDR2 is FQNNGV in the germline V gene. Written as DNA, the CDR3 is TGTGCCAGCAGCCAATGGGTTTCGGGACAGGGATTTGGAGAGACCCAGTACTTC. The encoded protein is CASSQWVSGQGFGETQYF.

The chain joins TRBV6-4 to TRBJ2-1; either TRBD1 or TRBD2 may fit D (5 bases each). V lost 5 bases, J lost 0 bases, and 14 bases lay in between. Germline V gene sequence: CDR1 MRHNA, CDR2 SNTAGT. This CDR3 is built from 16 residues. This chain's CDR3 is CASSPLGDDSYNEQFF. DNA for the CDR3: TGTGCCAGCAGTCCCCTAGGGGACGACTCCTACAATGAGCAGTTCTTC.

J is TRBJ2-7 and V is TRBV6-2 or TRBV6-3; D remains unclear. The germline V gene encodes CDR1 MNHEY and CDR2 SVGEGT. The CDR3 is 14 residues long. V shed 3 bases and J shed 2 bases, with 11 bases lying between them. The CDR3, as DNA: TGTGCCAGCAGTTATTTCGGGCCTCCCTACGAGCAGTACTTC. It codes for CASSYFGPPYEQYF.

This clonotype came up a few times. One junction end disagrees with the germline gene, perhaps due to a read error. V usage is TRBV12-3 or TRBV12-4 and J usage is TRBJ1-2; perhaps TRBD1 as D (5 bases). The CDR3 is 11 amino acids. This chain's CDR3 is CASTLGGAASF. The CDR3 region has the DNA TGTGCCAGCACCCTGGGTGGGGCGGCCTCCTTC.

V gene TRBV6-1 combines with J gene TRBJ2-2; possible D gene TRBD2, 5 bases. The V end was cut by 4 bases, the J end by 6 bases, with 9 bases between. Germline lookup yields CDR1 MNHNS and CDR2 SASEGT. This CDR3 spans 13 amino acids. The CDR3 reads CASSVGEAGELFF. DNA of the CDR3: TGTGCCAGCAGTGTCGGGGAAGCCGGGGAGCTGTTTTTT.

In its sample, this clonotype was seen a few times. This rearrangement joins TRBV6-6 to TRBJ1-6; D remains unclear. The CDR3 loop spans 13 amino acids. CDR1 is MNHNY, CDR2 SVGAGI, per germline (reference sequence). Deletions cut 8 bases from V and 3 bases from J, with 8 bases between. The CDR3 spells CASGQVYNSPLHF. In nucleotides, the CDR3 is TGTGCCAGCGGGCAGGTCTATAATTCACCCCTCCACTTT.

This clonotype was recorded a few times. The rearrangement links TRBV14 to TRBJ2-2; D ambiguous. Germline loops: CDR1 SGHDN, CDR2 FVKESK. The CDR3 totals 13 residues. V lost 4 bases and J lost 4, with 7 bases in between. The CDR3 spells CASSPLSTGELFF. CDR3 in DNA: TGTGCCAGCAGCCCACTTTCCACCGGGGAGCTGTTTTTT.

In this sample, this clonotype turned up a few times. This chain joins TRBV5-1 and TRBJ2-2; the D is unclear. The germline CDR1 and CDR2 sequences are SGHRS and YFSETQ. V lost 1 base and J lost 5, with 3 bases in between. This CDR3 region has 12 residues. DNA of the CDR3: TGCGCCAGCAGCTTGCTGACCGGGGAGCTGTTTTTT. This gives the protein CASSLLTGELFF.

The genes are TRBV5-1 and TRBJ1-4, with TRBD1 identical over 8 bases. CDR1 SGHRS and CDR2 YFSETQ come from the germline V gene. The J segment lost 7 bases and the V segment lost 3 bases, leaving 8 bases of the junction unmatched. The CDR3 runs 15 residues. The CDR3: CASSSGQGGTEKLFF. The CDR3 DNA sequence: TGCGCCAGCAGCTCCGGACAGGGAGGTACTGAAAAACTGTTTTTT.

The CDR3, as DNA: TGTGCCAGCAGTTTAGGGGGCCCGACATATGGCTACACCTTC. Amino acids: CASSLGGPTYGYTF. The chain carries TRBV27 and TRBJ1-2; tentative D call: TRBD1 (6 bases). This CDR3 is 14 amino acids long. CDR1 and CDR2 (germline): MNHEY, SMNVEV (reference sequence). V was cut by 2 bases and J by 5 bases, with 12 bases left in between.

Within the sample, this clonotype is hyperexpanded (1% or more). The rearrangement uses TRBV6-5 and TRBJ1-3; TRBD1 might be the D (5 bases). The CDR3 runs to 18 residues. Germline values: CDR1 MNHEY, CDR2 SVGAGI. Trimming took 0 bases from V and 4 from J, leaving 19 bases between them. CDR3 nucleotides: TGTGCCAGCAGTTACTCGAGGGACGGGGCATTGGGCGGAAACACCATATATTTT. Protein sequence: CASSYSRDGALGGNTIYF.

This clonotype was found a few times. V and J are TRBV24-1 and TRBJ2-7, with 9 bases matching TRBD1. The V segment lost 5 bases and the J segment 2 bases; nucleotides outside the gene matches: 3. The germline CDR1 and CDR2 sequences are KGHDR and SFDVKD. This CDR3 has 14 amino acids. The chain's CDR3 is CATSVGTGTYEQYF. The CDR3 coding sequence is TGTGCCACCAGTGTGGGGACAGGGACCTACGAGCAGTACTTC.

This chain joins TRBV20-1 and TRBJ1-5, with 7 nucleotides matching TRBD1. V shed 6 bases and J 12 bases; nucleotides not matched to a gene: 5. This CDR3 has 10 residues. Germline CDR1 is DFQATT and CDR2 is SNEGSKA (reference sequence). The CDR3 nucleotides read TGCAGTGCGGAGGACAGGATCCAGCATTTT. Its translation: CSAEDRIQHF.

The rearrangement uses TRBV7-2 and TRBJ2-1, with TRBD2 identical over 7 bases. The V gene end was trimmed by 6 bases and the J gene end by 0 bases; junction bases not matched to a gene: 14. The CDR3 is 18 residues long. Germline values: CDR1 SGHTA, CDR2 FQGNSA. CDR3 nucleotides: TGTGCCAGCAGAGGGGTCCAGGGTAGCGGGTACTCCTACAATGAGCAGTTCTTC. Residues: CASRGVQGSGYSYNEQFF.

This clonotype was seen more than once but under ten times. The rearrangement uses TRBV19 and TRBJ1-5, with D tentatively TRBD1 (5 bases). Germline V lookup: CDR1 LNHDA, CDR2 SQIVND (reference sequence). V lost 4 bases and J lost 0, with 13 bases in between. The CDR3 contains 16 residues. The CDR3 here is CASSRSRGNSNQPQHF. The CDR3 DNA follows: TGTGCCAGTAGTAGATCCCGGGGGAATAGCAATCAGCCCCAGCATTTT. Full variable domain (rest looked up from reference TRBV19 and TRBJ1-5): DGGITQSPKYLFRKEGQNVTLSCEQNLNHDAMYWYRQDPGQGLRLIYYSQIVNDFQKGDIAEGYSVSREKKESFPLTVTSAQKNPTAFYLCASSRSRGNSNQPQHFGDGTRLSIL.

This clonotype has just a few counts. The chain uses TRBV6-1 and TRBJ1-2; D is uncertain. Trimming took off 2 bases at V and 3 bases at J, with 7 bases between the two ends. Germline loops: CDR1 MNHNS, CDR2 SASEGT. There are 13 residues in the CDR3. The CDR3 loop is CASSEYKDYGYTF. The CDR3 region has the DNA TGTGCCAGCAGTGAATATAAGGACTATGGCTACACCTTC.

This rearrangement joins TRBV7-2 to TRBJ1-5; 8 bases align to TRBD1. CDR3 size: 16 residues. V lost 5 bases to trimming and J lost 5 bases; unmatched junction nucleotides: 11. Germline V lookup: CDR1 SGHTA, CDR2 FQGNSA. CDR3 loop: CASSVPWTGRDQPQHF. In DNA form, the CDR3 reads TGTGCCAGCAGCGTACCCTGGACAGGGAGGGATCAGCCCCAGCATTTT.

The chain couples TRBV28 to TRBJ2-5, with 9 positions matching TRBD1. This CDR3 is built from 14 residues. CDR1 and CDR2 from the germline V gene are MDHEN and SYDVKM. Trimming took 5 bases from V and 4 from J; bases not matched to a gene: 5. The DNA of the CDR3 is TGTGCCAGCAGTCTACAGGGGGCTGGAGAGACCCAGTACTTC. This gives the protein CASSLQGAGETQYF.

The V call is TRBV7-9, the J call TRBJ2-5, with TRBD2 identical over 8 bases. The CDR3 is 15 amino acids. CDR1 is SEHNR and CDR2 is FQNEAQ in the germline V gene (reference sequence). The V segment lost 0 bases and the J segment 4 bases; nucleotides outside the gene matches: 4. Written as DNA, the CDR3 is TGTGCCAGCAGCTTAGCTGGCGGGGGGCGAGAGACCCAGTACTTC. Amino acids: CASSLAGGGRETQYF. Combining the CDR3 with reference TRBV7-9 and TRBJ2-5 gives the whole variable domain DTGVSQNPRHKITKRGQNVTFRCDPISEHNRLYWYRQTLGQGPEFLTYFQNEAQLEKSRLLSDRFSAERPKGSFSTLEIQRTEQGDSAMYLCASSLAGGGRETQYFGPGTRLLVL.

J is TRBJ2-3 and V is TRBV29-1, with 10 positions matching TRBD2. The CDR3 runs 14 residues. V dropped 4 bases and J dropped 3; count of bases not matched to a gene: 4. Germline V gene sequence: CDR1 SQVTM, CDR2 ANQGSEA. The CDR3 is CSVGSGRRTDTQYF. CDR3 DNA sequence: TGCAGCGTTGGTAGCGGGAGGAGGACAGATACGCAGTATTTT.

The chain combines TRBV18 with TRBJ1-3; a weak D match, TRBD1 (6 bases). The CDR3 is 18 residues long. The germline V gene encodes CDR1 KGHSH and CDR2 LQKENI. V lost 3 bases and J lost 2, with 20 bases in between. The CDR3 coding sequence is TGTGCCAGCTCACCGCAAGCCCAATCCGGGACAACTGGAAACACCATATATTTT. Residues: CASSPQAQSGTTGNTIYF.

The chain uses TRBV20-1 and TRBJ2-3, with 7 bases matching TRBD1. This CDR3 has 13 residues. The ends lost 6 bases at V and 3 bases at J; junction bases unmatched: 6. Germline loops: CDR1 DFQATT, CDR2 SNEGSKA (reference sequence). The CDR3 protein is CSASTGETDTQYF. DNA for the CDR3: TGCAGTGCCAGTACAGGGGAAACAGATACGCAGTATTTT.

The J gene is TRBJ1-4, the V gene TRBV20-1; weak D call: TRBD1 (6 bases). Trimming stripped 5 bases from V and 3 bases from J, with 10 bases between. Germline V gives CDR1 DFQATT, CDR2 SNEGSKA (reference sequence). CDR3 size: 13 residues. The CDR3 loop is CSASQGANEKLFF. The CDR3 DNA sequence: TGCAGTGCTTCACAGGGCGCTAATGAAAAACTGTTTTTT.

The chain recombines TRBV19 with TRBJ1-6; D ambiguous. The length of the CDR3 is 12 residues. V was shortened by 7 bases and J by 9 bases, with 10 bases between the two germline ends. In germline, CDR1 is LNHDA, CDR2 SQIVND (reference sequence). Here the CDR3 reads CASNEFLSPLHF. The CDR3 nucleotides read TGTGCCAGTAACGAGTTTCTTTCACCCCTCCACTTT. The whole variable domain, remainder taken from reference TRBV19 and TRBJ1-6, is DGGITQSPKYLFRKEGQNVTLSCEQNLNHDAMYWYRQDPGQGLRLIYYSQIVNDFQKGDIAEGYSVSREKKESFPLTVTSAQKNPTAFYLCASNEFLSPLHFGNGTRLTVT.

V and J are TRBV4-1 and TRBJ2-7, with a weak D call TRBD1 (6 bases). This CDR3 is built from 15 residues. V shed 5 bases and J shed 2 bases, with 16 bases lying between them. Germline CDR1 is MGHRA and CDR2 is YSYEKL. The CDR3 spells CASSYSRDITYEQYF. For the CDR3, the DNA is TGCGCCAGCAGCTACAGCCGGGACATAACCTACGAGCAGTACTTC.

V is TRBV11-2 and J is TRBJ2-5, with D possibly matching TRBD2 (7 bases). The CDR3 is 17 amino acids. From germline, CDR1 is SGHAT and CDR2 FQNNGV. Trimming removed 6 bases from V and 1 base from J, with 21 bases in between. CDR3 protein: CASSLTGRGRFQETQYF. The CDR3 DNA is TGTGCCAGCAGTCTCACGGGGCGGGGGCGATTCCAAGAGACCCAGTACTTC.

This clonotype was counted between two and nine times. Written as DNA, the CDR3 is TGTGCCAGCAGCTTAGGAGCGGGAGCAGAGACCCAGTACTTC. This translates into CASSLGAGAETQYF. The chain employs TRBV7-6 and TRBJ2-5; 8 bases are shared with TRBD2. V trimming: 1 base; J trimming: 4 bases; junction bases outside the gene matches: 2. This CDR3 comprises 14 residues. Germline V CDR1 and CDR2: SGHVS, FNYEAQ.